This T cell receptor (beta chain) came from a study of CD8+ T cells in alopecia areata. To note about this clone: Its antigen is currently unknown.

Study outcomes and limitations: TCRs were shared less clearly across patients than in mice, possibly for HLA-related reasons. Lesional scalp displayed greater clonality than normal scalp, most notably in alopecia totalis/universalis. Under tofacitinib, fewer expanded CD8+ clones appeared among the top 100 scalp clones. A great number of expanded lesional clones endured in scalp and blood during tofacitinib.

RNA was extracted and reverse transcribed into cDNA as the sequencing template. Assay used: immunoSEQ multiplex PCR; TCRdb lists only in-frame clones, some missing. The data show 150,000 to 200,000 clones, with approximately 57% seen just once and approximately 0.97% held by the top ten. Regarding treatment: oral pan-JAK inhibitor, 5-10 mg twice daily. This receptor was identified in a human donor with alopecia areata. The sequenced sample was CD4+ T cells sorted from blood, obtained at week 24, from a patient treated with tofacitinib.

The CDR3 loop is CASSYGTSGGRDEQYF. DNA of the CDR3: TGTGCCAGCAGTTATGGGACTAGCGGGGGAAGGGACGAGCAGTACTTC. The chain has TRBV9 and TRBJ2-7; 14 positions match TRBD2. V gave up 5 bases and J gave up 5 bases; unmatched junction bases: 9. The length of the CDR3 is 16 residues. Germline CDR1 SGDLS, CDR2 YYNGEE. Complete variable domain (other parts from reference TRBV9 and TRBJ2-7): DSGVTQTPKHLITATGQRVTLRCSPRSGDLSVYWYQQSLDQGLQFLIQYYNGEERAKGNILERFSAQQFPDLHSELNLSSLELGDSALYFCASSYGTSGGRDEQYFGPGTRLTVT.